This T cell receptor beta chain came from a study of blood T cell repertoires in COVID-19. Background on the study: Both acute and convalescent COVID-19 samples were obtained from the United States, Italy and Spain. T cells, B-cell-depleted T cells, or PBMCs provided the cDNA or gDNA that served as material.

Source study methods: Reference gene primer amplification gave nucleated cell count estimates. The table came from immunoSEQ multiplex PCR; TCRdb's copy has only in-frame clones and leaves some out. For V, J and clone size, that table is used; D and trimming come from the DNA. Of under 300,000 clones in the sample, 83% are singletons; the top ten hold roughly a tenth. The V segment lost 7 bases and the J segment 0 bases; nucleotides outside the gene matches: 8. From germline, CDR1 is SGHAT and CDR2 FQDESV (reference sequence). The CDR3 extends over 15 amino acids. This clonotype was obtained from a woman aged 50 to 60 who had recovered from COVID-19. The V call is TRBV11-1, the J call TRBJ1-1, with TRBD1 matching 7 bases. The sample consisted of peripheral blood. The CDR3, as DNA: TGTGCCAGCAAAAGACAGGGTCGAGTGAACACTGAAGCTTTCTTT. It codes for CASKRQGRVNTEAFF. Full variable domain (remainder filled in from reference TRBV11-1 and TRBJ1-1): EAEVAQSPRYKITEKSQAVAFWCDPISGHATLYWYRQILGQGPELLVQFQDESVVDDSQLPKDRFSAERLKGVDSTLKIQPAELGDSAMYLCASKRQGRVNTEAFFGQGTRLTVV.